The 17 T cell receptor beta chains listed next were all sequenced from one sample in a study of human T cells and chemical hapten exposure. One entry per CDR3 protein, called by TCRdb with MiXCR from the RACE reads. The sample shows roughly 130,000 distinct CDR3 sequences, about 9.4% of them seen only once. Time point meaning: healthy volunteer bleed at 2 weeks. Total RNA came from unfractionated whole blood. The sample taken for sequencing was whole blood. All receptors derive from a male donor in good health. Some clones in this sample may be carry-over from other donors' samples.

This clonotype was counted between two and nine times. CDR3 bases: TGCGCCAGCAGCTCCAACGTACCGGGACAAAACACTGAAGCTTTCTTT. Amino acids: CASSSNVPGQNTEAFF. The chain is built from TRBV5-1 and TRBJ1-1; possibly TRBD1 for D (6 bases). Deletions cut 3 bases from V and 2 bases from J, with 17 bases between. Germline CDR1 reads SGHRS; CDR2 reads YFSETQ. The CDR3 totals 16 residues.

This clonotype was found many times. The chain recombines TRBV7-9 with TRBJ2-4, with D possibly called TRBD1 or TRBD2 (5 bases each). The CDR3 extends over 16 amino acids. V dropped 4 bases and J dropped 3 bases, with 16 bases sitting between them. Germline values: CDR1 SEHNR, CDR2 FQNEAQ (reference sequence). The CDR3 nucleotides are TGTGCCAGCAGCTCCGGGACCGACTCCTACAAAAACATTCAGTACTTC. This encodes CASSSGTDSYKNIQYF.

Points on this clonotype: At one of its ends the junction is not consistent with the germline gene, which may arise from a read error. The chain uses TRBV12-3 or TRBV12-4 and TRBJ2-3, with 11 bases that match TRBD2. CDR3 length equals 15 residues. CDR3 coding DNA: TGTGCCAGCAGTCTACTAGCGGGAGTCGCAGATACGCGGTATTTT. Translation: CASSLLAGVADTRYF.

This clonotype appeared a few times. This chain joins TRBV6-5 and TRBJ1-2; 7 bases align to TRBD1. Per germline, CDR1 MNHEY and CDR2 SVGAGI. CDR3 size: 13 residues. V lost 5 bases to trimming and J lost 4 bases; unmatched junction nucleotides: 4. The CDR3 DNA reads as TGTGCCAGCAGTACCGGGACAGTCTATGGCTACACCTTC. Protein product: CASSTGTVYGYTF.

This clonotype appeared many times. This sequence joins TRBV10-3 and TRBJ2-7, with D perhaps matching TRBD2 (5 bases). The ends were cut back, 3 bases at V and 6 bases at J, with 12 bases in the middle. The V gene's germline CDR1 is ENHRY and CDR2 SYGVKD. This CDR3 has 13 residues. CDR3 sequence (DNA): TGTGCCATCAGTGATCGGGAATTGGCCGAGCAGTACTTC. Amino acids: CAISDRELAEQYF.

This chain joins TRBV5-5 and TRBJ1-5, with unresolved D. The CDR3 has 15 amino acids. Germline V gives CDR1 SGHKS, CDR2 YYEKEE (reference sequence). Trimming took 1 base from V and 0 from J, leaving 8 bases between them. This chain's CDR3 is CASSLRPHSNQPQHF. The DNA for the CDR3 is TGTGCCAGCAGCTTGCGGCCCCATAGCAATCAGCCCCAGCATTTT.

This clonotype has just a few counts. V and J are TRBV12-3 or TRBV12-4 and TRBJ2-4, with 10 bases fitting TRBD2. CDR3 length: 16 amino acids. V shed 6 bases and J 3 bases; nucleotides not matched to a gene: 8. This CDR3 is CASRPGTSAIKNIQYF. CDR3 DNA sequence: TGTGCCAGCAGGCCCGGGACTAGCGCTATCAAAAACATTCAGTACTTC.

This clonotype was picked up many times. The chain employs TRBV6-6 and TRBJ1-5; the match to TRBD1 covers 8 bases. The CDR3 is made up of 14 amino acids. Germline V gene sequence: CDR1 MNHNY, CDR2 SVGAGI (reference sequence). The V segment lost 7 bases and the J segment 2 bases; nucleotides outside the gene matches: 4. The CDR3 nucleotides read TGTGCCAGCATCCAGGGACAGGGCAATCAGCCCCAGCATTTT. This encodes CASIQGQGNQPQHF.

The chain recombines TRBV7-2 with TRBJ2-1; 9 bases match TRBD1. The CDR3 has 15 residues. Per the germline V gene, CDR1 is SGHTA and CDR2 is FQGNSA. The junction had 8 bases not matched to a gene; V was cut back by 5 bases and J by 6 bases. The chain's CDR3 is CASSADRDRVNEQFF. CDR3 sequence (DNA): TGTGCCAGCAGCGCCGACCGGGACAGGGTCAATGAGCAGTTCTTC.

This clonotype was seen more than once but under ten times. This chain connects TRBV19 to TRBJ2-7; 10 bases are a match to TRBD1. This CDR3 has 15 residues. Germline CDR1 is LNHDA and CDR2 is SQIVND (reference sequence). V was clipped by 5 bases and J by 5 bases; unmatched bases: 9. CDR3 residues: CASSLGGTGAHEQYF. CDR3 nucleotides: TGTGCCAGTAGTCTCGGAGGGACAGGGGCGCACGAGCAGTACTTC.

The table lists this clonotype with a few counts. Here the CDR3 DNA reads TGTGCCAGCAGCTTAGGACTTCGCGGACAGGGGGCTTACAATGAGCAGTTCTTC. Amino acids: CASSLGLRGQGAYNEQFF. The chain couples TRBV11-2 to TRBJ2-1; 11 nucleotides align to TRBD1. The CDR3 totals 18 residues. The germline gives CDR1 SGHAT, CDR2 FQNNGV. Losses at the gene ends were 1 base for V and 4 bases for J; bases not matched to a gene: 9. Filled out from reference TRBV11-2 and TRBJ2-1, the complete variable domain reads EAGVAQSPRYKIIEKRQSVAFWCNPISGHATLYWYQQILGQGPKLLIQFQNNGVVDDSQLPKDRFSAERLKGVDSTLKIQPAKLEDSAVYLCASSLGLRGQGAYNEQFFGPGTRLTVL.

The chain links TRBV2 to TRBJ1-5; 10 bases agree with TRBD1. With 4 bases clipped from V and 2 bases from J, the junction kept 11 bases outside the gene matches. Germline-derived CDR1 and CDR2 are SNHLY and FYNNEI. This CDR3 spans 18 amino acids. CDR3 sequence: CASSAPTGGLGGNQPQHF. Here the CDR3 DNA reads TGTGCCAGCAGTGCTCCGACAGGGGGCTTGGGGGGCAATCAGCCCCAGCATTTT.

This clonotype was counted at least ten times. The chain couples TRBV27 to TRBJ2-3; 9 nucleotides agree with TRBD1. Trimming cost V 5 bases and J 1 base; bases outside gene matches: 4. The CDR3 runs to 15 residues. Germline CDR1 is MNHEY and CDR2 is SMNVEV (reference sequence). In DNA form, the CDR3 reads TGTGCCAGCAGTGATGGGACAGGGCGCACAGATACGCAGTATTTT. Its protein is CASSDGTGRTDTQYF.

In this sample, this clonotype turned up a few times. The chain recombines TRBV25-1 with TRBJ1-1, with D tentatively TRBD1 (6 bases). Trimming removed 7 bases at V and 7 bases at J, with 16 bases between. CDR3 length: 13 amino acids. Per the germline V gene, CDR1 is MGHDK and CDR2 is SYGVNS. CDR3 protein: CASKLTGQDEAFF. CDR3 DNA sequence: TGTGCCAGCAAGTTGACAGGCCAAGATGAAGCTTTCTTT.

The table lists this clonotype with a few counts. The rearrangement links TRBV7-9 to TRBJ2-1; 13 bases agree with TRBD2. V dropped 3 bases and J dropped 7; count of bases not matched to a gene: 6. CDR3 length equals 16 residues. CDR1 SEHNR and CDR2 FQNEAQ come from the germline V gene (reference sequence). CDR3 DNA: TGTGCCAGCAGCTTCGGACTAGCGGGAGTTCAGAATGAGCAGTTCTTC. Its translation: CASSFGLAGVQNEQFF.

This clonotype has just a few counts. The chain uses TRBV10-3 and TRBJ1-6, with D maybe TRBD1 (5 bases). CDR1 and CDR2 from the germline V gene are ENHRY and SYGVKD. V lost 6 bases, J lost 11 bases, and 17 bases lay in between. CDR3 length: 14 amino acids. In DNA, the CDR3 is TGTGCCATCAGATCGGAGCAGGGAGATCCACCCCTCCACTTT. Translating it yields CAIRSEQGDPPLHF.

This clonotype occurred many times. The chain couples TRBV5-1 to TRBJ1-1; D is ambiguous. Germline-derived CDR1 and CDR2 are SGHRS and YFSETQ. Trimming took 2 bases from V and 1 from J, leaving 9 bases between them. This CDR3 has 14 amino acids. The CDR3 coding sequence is TGCGCCAGCAGCTTAGGTGCAGGGAACACTGAAGCTTTCTTT. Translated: CASSLGAGNTEAFF.